The 25 T cell receptor beta chains in this list originate from one sample, sequenced in a study of T-cell reconstitution after alpha-beta-depleted transplantation in children. TCRbeta library construction was performed incorporating unique molecular identifiers. TCRdb reanalysed the PCR reads using MiXCR and keeps one entry per CDR3 protein. The sample records fewer than 750,000 distinct CDR3 sequences, around 23% being singletons. Sequenced material: PBMCs, mostly from graft donor cells, taken 360 days after TCRalphabeta/CD19-depleted stem cell transplant. Receptors were obtained from a boy younger than two who had a stem cell transplant for acute myeloid leukemia, so the T cells may come from the graft donor.

The chain couples TRBV11-3 to TRBJ2-7; D gene uncertain. V was cut by 4 bases and J by 6 bases, with 10 bases left in between. Germline V lookup: CDR1 SGHNT, CDR2 YENEEA. The length of the CDR3 is 12 residues. The CDR3 DNA is TGTGCCAGCAGCTCCCGCGGCGCCGAGCAGTACTTC. Its protein product is CASSSRGAEQYF.

The V call is TRBV4-1, the J call TRBJ1-1; D gene unclear. V gave up 8 bases and J gave up 1 base, with 11 bases separating them. The CDR3 is 13 amino acids. The germline V gene encodes CDR1 MGHRA and CDR2 YSYEKL. CDR3 coding DNA: TGCGCCAGCCAATCTACAGCGAACACTGAAGCTTTCTTT. This codes for CASQSTANTEAFF.

This clonotype has ten or more counts. This chain joins TRBV7-9 and TRBJ1-5, with 7 bases lining up with TRBD1. The CDR3 is 14 amino acids. In germline, CDR1 is SEHNR, CDR2 FQNEAQ (reference sequence). The V gene end was trimmed by 5 bases and the J gene end by 5 bases; junction bases not matched to a gene: 6. CDR3 protein: CASSRDRSDQPQHF. CDR3 in DNA: TGTGCCAGCAGCCGGGACAGATCCGATCAGCCCCAGCATTTT.

The V and J genes are TRBV7-2 and TRBJ2-5; 9 bases align to TRBD1. The CDR3 spans 15 residues. V trimming: 4 bases; J trimming: 1 base; junction bases outside the gene matches: 4. CDR1 and CDR2 (germline): SGHTA, FQGNSA. The CDR3 region has the DNA TGTGCCAGCAGCTACTACAGGGGGCCCCAAGAGACCCAGTACTTC. This gives the protein CASSYYRGPQETQYF.

This clonotype has more than one count but fewer than ten. The rearrangement uses TRBV29-1 and TRBJ1-3; no definite D call. V dropped 0 bases and J dropped 4 bases, with 13 bases sitting between them. The germline V gene encodes CDR1 SQVTM and CDR2 ANQGSEA. The CDR3 spans 15 residues. In nucleotides, the CDR3 is TGCAGCGTTGAAGACCCGGAGCACGACGGAAACACCATATATTTT. This sequence encodes CSVEDPEHDGNTIYF. Full variable domain (rest looked up from reference TRBV29-1 and TRBJ1-3): SAVISQKPSRDICQRGTSLTIQCQVDSQVTMMFWYRQQPGQSLTLIATANQGSEATYESGFVIDKFPISRPNLTFSTLTVSNMSPEDSSIYLCSVEDPEHDGNTIYFGEGSWLTVV.

This chain uses TRBV12-3 or TRBV12-4 with TRBJ2-7; 9 bases agree with TRBD2. The V gene end was trimmed by 5 bases and the J gene end by 5 bases; junction bases not matched to a gene: 13. The CDR3 is 16 residues long. DNA of the CDR3: TGTGCCAGCAGTACGACCGGGACTAGCATTCTGGACGAGCAGTACTTC. Translating it yields CASSTTGTSILDEQYF.

This clonotype was counted only a few times. This rearrangement joins TRBV7-3 to TRBJ2-2, with D unclear. V was trimmed by 3 bases and J by 4 bases, leaving 3 bases between them. This CDR3 spans 12 amino acids. Germline values: CDR1 SGHTA, CDR2 FQGTGA. This CDR3 is CASSFATGELFF. In DNA, the CDR3 is TGTGCCAGCAGCTTCGCCACCGGGGAGCTGTTTTTT. The full variable domain, with the rest looked up from reference TRBV7-3 and TRBJ2-2, is GAGVSQTPSNKVTEKGKYVELRCDPISGHTALYWYRQSLGQGPEFLIYFQGTGAADDSGLPNDRFFAVRPEGSVSTLKIQRTERGDSAVYLCASSFATGELFFGEGSRLTVL.

The chain joins TRBV6-1 to TRBJ2-3; D possibly matches TRBD1 or TRBD2 (6 bases each). This CDR3 is 14 amino acids long. Germline values: CDR1 MNHNS, CDR2 SASEGT. With 6 bases removed from V and 4 bases from J, the gap between germline ends came to 14 bases. The CDR3 loop reads CASSVLGGSDTQYF. The CDR3 coding sequence is TGTGCCAGCAGCGTCCTGGGGGGCTCAGATACGCAGTATTTT.

This clonotype appeared a few times. J is TRBJ2-3 and V is TRBV15; D may be TRBD1 (5 bases). V was cut by 2 bases and J by 6 bases, with 6 bases left in between. The CDR3 runs to 12 residues. In germline, CDR1 is LNHNV, CDR2 YYDKDF (reference sequence). CDR3 bases: TGTGCCACCAGCAGATCAGGGGATACGCAGTATTTT. Its protein is CATSRSGDTQYF.

In DNA form, the CDR3 reads TGCAGTGCTAGAGAGACGGGACAGTACTACGAGCAGTACGTC. This encodes CSARETGQYYEQYV. The genes are TRBV20-1 and TRBJ2-7; 7 positions agree with TRBD1. CDR1 is DFQATT and CDR2 is SNEGSKA in the germline V gene (reference sequence). Trimming took 0 bases from V and 3 from J; bases not matched to a gene: 5. The CDR3 spans 14 residues.

This chain connects TRBV28 to TRBJ2-1; 7 nucleotides line up with TRBD1. V shed 5 bases, J shed 4 bases, and the junction held 11 bases outside the gene matches. The CDR3 contains 16 residues. In germline, CDR1 is MDHEN, CDR2 SYDVKM. The CDR3, as DNA: TGTGCCAGCAGTCCCTACCGGGACAGACCATACAATGAGCAGTTCTTC. Translated: CASSPYRDRPYNEQFF.

At least ten counts were recorded for this clonotype. Its ends do not fully match the called genes, so a read error is possible. V and J are TRBV20-1 and TRBJ2-5; TRBD2 is a possible D gene (6 bases). The CDR3 is made up of 15 amino acids. Germline CDR1 and CDR2: DFQATT and SNEGSKA (reference sequence). The CDR3 DNA is TGCAGTGCTAGGGAGGGCACGGGGAGACCCTTGCGCCTCCACTTC. This gives the protein CSAREGTGRPLRLHF.

In its sample, this clonotype was seen many times. CDR3 sequence reads: CSVGTSASEQYF. CDR3 in DNA: TGCAGTGTAGGTACCTCGGCAAGCGAGCAGTACTTC. V is TRBV20-1 and J is TRBJ2-7; D call uncertain. From germline, CDR1 is DFQATT and CDR2 SNEGSKA (reference sequence). The CDR3 extends over 12 amino acids. V shed 7 bases and J shed 6 bases, with 16 bases lying between them.

The chain recombines TRBV7-2 with TRBJ2-1; a weak D match, TRBD2 (5 bases). CDR1 and CDR2 from the germline V gene are SGHTA and FQGNSA. The CDR3 has 15 residues. The germline V and J ends were trimmed by 3 bases and 0 bases, with 9 bases remaining between them. The CDR3 nucleotides read TGTGCCAGCAGCTTTGGGCGGGTCTCCTACAATGAGCAGTTCTTC. Protein: CASSFGRVSYNEQFF.

This clonotype was observed a few times. This chain joins TRBV5-4 and TRBJ2-7, with D tentatively TRBD2 (5 bases). The CDR3 is made up of 13 amino acids. Germline V lookup: CDR1 SGHNT, CDR2 YYREEE (reference sequence). V was pared by 1 base and J by 3 bases, with 8 bases between. The CDR3 reads CASSLMGSYEQYV. DNA for the CDR3: TGTGCCAGCAGCTTGATGGGGAGCTACGAGCAGTACGTC.

With respect to this clonotype: One end of the junction does not line up with germline, which may come from a read error. The chain couples TRBV5-1 to TRBJ2-3, with 7 bases that match TRBD2. Germline CDR1 and CDR2: SGHRS and YFSETQ. This CDR3 has 17 amino acids. The CDR3 protein is CASSSGTSESRTATQYF. CDR3 in DNA: TGCGCCAGCAGCTCGGGCACTAGCGAGTCCCGCACAGCTACGCAGTATTTT.

The chain has TRBV5-6 and TRBJ2-5, with D unresolved. Trimming left V 4 bases short and J 0 bases short, with 16 bases between. The germline V gene encodes CDR1 SGHDT and CDR2 YYEEEE. The CDR3 runs to 16 residues. The chain's CDR3 is CASSRSAETYQETQYF. The CDR3 DNA reads TGTGCCAGCAGCCGCTCTGCAGAAACGTACCAAGAGACCCAGTACTTC.

In this sample, this clonotype turned up many times. The V gene is TRBV7-9, the J gene TRBJ1-1; D is ambiguous. The germline CDR1 and CDR2 sequences are SEHNR and FQNEAQ (reference sequence). V was cut by 4 bases and J by 0 bases, with 9 bases left in between. CDR3 length: 14 amino acids. CDR3 in DNA: TGTGCCAGCAGCTACTCGACTGTGAACACTGAAGCTTTCTTT. Translation: CASSYSTVNTEAFF.

The chain has TRBV4-3 and TRBJ2-2; D not certain. Germline V lookup: CDR1 LGHNA, CDR2 YSLEER. This CDR3 region has 13 residues. The ends were cut back, 0 bases at V and 6 bases at J, with 5 bases in the middle. The CDR3 DNA follows: TGCGCCAGCAGCCAAGAAACGGCCGGGGAGCTGTTTTTT. Translation: CASSQETAGELFF.

This chain links TRBV24-1 with TRBJ2-2; 8 bases are shared with TRBD1. Unmatched junction bases numbered 6, after V lost 1 base and J lost 0 bases. The CDR3 totals 18 residues. Germline loops: CDR1 KGHDR, CDR2 SFDVKD. CDR3 region: CATSDFPGQATNTGELFF. CDR3 nucleotide sequence: TGTGCCACCAGTGATTTTCCGGGACAGGCAACGAACACCGGGGAGCTGTTTTTT.

Only a few counts were recorded for this clonotype. The V gene is TRBV6-1, the J gene TRBJ2-7; D ambiguous. The ends were cut back, 2 bases at V and 0 bases at J, with 8 bases in the middle. Germline CDR1 reads MNHNS; CDR2 reads SASEGT. CDR3 length equals 14 residues. The CDR3 loop reads CASSELGSSYEQYV. Here the CDR3 DNA reads TGTGCCAGCAGTGAATTGGGCAGCTCCTACGAGCAGTACGTC.

At least ten counts were recorded for this clonotype. The chain links TRBV20-1 to TRBJ2-7, with 9 bases matching TRBD1. The ends lost 3 bases at V and 7 bases at J; junction bases unmatched: 10. Germline CDR1 reads DFQATT; CDR2 reads SNEGSKA (reference sequence). The CDR3 totals 14 residues. CDR3 nucleotide sequence: TGCAGTGCTAGCCCTTTCCGGACAGGGGAAGAGCAGTACGTC. Its translation is CSASPFRTGEEQYV.

In this sample, this clonotype turned up many times. The gene calls are TRBV29-1 and TRBJ2-2, with 9 bases aligning to TRBD2. This CDR3 is built from 14 residues. V lost 6 bases and J lost 3; bases outside the gene matches: 5. Germline V gives CDR1 SQVTM, CDR2 ANQGSEA. CDR3 coding DNA: TGCAGCGTCCGGACTAGCGTCTACACCGGGGAGCTGTTTTTT. It codes for CSVRTSVYTGELFF.

The chain carries TRBV7-2 and TRBJ2-1, with 8 bases that match TRBD2. Looked up from germline, CDR1 is SGHTA and CDR2 is FQGNSA. Germline trimming cut 2 bases from V and 8 bases from J; bases unmatched to any gene: 8. The CDR3 runs to 15 residues. CDR3 residues: CASSLTRGGPDEQFF. The CDR3 DNA reads as TGTGCCAGCAGCTTAACGCGCGGGGGGCCCGATGAGCAGTTCTTC. Combining the CDR3 with reference TRBV7-2 and TRBJ2-1 gives the whole variable domain GAGVSQSPSNKVTEKGKDVELRCDPISGHTALYWYRQSLGQGLEFLIYFQGNSAPDKSGLPSDRFSAERTGGSVSTLTIQRTQQEDSAVYLCASSLTRGGPDEQFFGPGTRLTVL.

A few counts support this clonotype. The V and J genes are TRBV4-3 and TRBJ1-3; D is unresolved. Deletions cut 1 base from V and 0 bases from J, with 10 bases between. The CDR3 length is 16 residues. The germline CDR1 and CDR2 sequences are LGHNA and YSLEER. CDR3 protein: CASSQVLDNSGNTIYF. In DNA, the CDR3 is TGCGCCAGCAGCCAAGTGCTAGATAACTCTGGAAACACCATATATTTT.